Listed below are T cell receptor beta chains from one sample, sequenced in a study of early T cells in non-severe SARS-CoV-2 infection. TCRdb re-analysed the 5' RACE reads in MiXCR, keeping a single row per CDR3 protein. The table has about 79,000 distinct CDR3 sequences, under 15% seen once. Material: whole blood. The receptors here all came from an adult who was a healthcare worker with PCR-confirmed SARS-CoV-2 infection or an uninfected control (not recorded which). The CDR3 runs from the conserved cysteine through the conserved F or W. The order of the fields is clone size, D gene, J gene, V gene, CDR3 protein, CDR3 DNA. A D gene is named only where the DNA matches it firmly. For some rows the clone size is stated as once, few or many, or as a class when expanded; others skip it.

>once|TRBD2|TRBJ2-2|TRBV2
CASSASGVPTGELFF
TGTGCCAGCAGTGCTAGCGGGGTGCCTACCGGGGAGCTGTTTTTT
>few|-|TRBJ2-2|TRBV2
CASSDSAPGAGELFF
TGTGCCAGCAGTGACAGCGCCCCGGGAGCCGGGGAGCTGTTTTTT
>-|TRBD1|TRBJ1-1|TRBV18
CASSQTGVDTEAFF
TGTGCCAGCTCACAGACAGGGGTCGATACTGAAGCTTTCTTT
>few|-|TRBJ1-1|TRBV12-3/TRBV12-4
CASSLGSLTEAFF
TGTGCCAGCAGTTTGGGCAGCCTCACTGAAGCTTTCTTT
>-|-|TRBJ2-7|TRBV6-5
CASSLSGAYEQYF
TGTGCCAGCAGCCTCTCGGGGGCCTACGAGCAGTACTTC
>-|-|TRBJ2-7|TRBV20-1
CSARKTGQYEQYF
TGCAGTGCTAGAAAGACAGGCCAATACGAGCAGTACTTC
>many|-|TRBJ2-3|TRBV7-9
CASSSPAVSFRTDTQYF
TGTGCCAGCAGCTCTCCCGCGGTGTCTTTCCGCACAGATACGCAGTATTTT
>-|-|TRBJ2-7|TRBV10-3
CAISDGDSYEQYF
TGTGCCATCAGTGACGGGGATTCCTACGAGCAGTACTTC
>-|-|TRBJ1-1|TRBV2
CASSRGGPMNTEAFF
TGTGCCAGCAGTAGGGGGGGCCCCATGAACACTGAAGCTTTCTTT
>few|-|TRBJ1-3|TRBV20-1
CSASDSSSGNTIYF
TGCAGTGCTAGCGACAGTAGCTCTGGAAACACCATATATTTT
>few|TRBD1|TRBJ1-2|TRBV28
CASSGIYGQGIYGYTF
TGTGCCAGCAGTGGAATATACGGACAGGGGATCTATGGCTACACCTTC
>many|TRBD2|TRBJ2-1|TRBV20-1
CSARRLAGGEFSLYNEQFF
TGCAGTGCTAGGCGGCTAGCGGGGGGGGAGTTCAGTCTGTACAATGAGCAGTTCTTC
>few|-|TRBJ1-1|TRBV7-9
CASSLAEAFF
TGTGCCAGCAGCTTAGCTGAAGCTTTCTTT
>many|TRBD2|TRBJ2-3|TRBV11-2
CASSRYGLAGDTQYF
TGTGCCAGCAGCCGGTACGGACTAGCGGGAGATACGCAGTATTTT
>few|-|TRBJ1-2|TRBV12-3/TRBV12-4
CASSLWGSGYGYTF
TGTGCCAGCAGTTTATGGGGGAGCGGCTATGGCTACACCTTC
>few|-|TRBJ1-2|TRBV2
CASSPVGGDGYTF
TGTGCCAGCAGTCCCGTAGGAGGGGATGGCTACACCTTC
>-|-|TRBJ2-3|TRBV27
CASNMQGGVTSQYF
TGTGCCAGCAACATGCAGGGGGGTGTTACCTCGCAGTATTTT
>few|TRBD1|TRBJ1-6|TRBV4-1
CASTPGTVNNSPLHF
TGCGCCAGCACCCCAGGGACAGTTAATAATTCACCCCTCCACTTT
>many|-|TRBJ1-1|TRBV19
CASTRDRSRGEAFF
TGTGCCAGTACACGTGACAGGTCCCGTGGTGAAGCTTTCTTT
>many|TRBD1|TRBJ2-3|TRBV20-1
CSARDGQGRNTQYF
TGCAGTGCTAGGGATGGACAGGGGAGAAATACGCAGTATTTT
>-|TRBD1|TRBJ1-1|TRBV29-1
CSVAGTGEAFF
TGCAGCGTCGCCGGGACAGGGGAAGCTTTCTTT
>few|-|TRBJ2-1|TRBV28
CASSLVGSREEQFF
TGTGCCAGCAGTTTGGTGGGCAGCCGTGAAGAGCAGTTCTTC
>many|TRBD2|TRBJ2-2|TRBV7-8
CASSLALGTRNSGELFF
TGTGCCAGCAGCTTAGCATTAGGGACTAGAAACTCGGGGGAGCTGTTTTTT
>many|TRBD1|TRBJ1-2|TRBV7-9
CASSQGQGHPQGYTF
TGTGCCAGCAGCCAGGGACAGGGCCACCCCCAAGGCTACACCTTC
>-|-|TRBJ2-1|TRBV7-2
CASSPGANEQFF
TGTGCCAGCAGCCCGGGGGCGAATGAGCAGTTCTTC
>many|TRBD1|TRBJ2-7|TRBV7-9
CASSHPGQSYEQYF
TGTGCCAGCAGCCACCCGGGACAGTCCTACGAGCAGTACTTC
>-|-|TRBJ1-5|TRBV19
CASSIRGVGNQPQHF
TGTGCCAGTAGTATAAGGGGAGTGGGCAATCAGCCCCAGCATTTT
>many|TRBD2|TRBJ2-1|TRBV5-8
CASSLVRTSGLENEQFF
TGTGCCAGCAGCTTGGTGAGGACTAGCGGGCTCGAAAATGAGCAGTTCTTC
>-|-|TRBJ2-7|TRBV9
CASSVEGNSYEQYF
TGTGCCAGCAGCGTAGAGGGCAACTCCTACGAGCAGTACTTC
>few|-|TRBJ1-1|TRBV11-2
CASSPRHSQAFF
TGTGCCAGCAGCCCGAGGCACAGCCAAGCTTTCTTT
>many|-|TRBJ1-5|TRBV6-2/TRBV6-3
CASSWAGGSNQPQHF
TGTGCCAGCAGTTGGGCGGGGGGGAGCAATCAGCCCCAGCATTTT
>few|-|TRBJ1-2|TRBV9
CASSVSPTDPYGYTF
TGTGCCAGCAGCGTATCCCCCACAGACCCCTATGGCTACACCTTC
>few|-|TRBJ2-5|TRBV5-5
CASSLNGAGETQYF
TGTGCCAGCAGCTTAAACGGGGCAGGAGAGACCCAGTACTTC
>-|-|TRBJ1-1|TRBV29-1
CSTRMTESKEAFF
TGCAGCACTCGAATGACAGAGTCTAAAGAAGCTTTCTTT
>-|TRBD2|TRBJ2-1|TRBV20-1
CSARMRERSYNEQFF
TGCAGTGCCCGGATGCGGGAGAGGAGCTACAATGAGCAGTTCTTC